One and the same sample provided the 30 T cell receptor beta chains below, sequenced in a study of synovial regulatory T cells in juvenile arthritis. TCRdb's copy holds only in-frame clones and misses some; the assay was immunoSEQ multiplex PCR. This sample's clone table lists about 10,000 clones. Source material: Treg cells from blood. Noted subset: remaining (HLA-DR-negative) circulating blood Treg cells. The receptor source for this set is a donor aged 2 to 35 with juvenile idiopathic arthritis.

The J gene is TRBJ1-3, the V gene TRBV6-1; TCRdb picks TRBD1, but there is no DNA to check that call. The CDR3 is made up of 14 amino acids. The entry carries no DNA sequence. Germline-derived CDR1 and CDR2 are MNHNS and SASEGT. The chain's CDR3 is CASRGGQGAYTIYF.

The V gene is TRBV29-1, the J gene TRBJ2-7; there is no DNA to check the TCRdb D call of TRBD2. CDR1 is SQVTM and CDR2 is ANQGSEA in the germline V gene. CDR3 size: 16 residues. No DNA sequence is on record. The CDR3 protein is CSVKGTSGKGGSEQYF.

This chain links TRBV27 with TRBJ2-7; TCRdb returns TRBD1, unconfirmable since there is no DNA. Germline V gene data show CDR1 as MNHEY and CDR2 as SMNVEV (reference sequence). The CDR3 contains 12 residues. The DNA sequence is not available. CDR3 protein: CASRLRGGEQYF.

This chain connects TRBV5-4 to TRBJ2-7; the TCRdb call, TRBD2, lacks DNA for checking. The CDR3 has 17 residues. The DNA sequence is not available. Germline CDR1 is SGHNT and CDR2 is YYREEE (reference sequence). The chain's CDR3 is CASSLGTSGSGFHEQYF.

The gene calls are TRBV21-1 and TRBJ1-1; TCRdb's assignment of TRBD1 cannot be checked, as there is no DNA. TRBV21-1 is given as a pseudogene. This CDR3 has 15 amino acids. DNA for this receptor is not on file. CDR3 protein: CASSKPDRGNTEAFF.

This chain uses TRBV15 with TRBJ2-3. Germline V CDR1 and CDR2: LNHNV, YYDKDF (reference sequence). CDR3 length: 14 residues. There is no recorded DNA. CDR3 protein: CATSRDRGVDTQYF.

The CDR3 loop reads CASSTPGRGKYEQYF. The chain combines TRBV6-6 with TRBJ2-7; TCRdb's D call of TRBD2 is untestable without DNA. Germline CDR1 is MNHNY and CDR2 is SVGAGI (reference sequence). The CDR3 length is 15 residues. No DNA was logged.

The chain is built from TRBV6-1 and TRBJ2-6; the TCRdb D gene call, TRBD1, has no DNA to confirm it. The CDR3 loop spans 18 amino acids. DNA is not on record. The germline V gene encodes CDR1 MNHNS and CDR2 SASEGT. The CDR3: CASSEQAKASSGANVLTF.

The rearrangement links TRBV28 to TRBJ2-1; the D gene TCRdb calls, TRBD2, cannot be checked with no DNA. This CDR3 spans 12 amino acids. The DNA is unrecorded. The germline V gene has CDR1 MDHEN and CDR2 SYDVKM. The CDR3 sequence: CASGWGRDEQFF. The variable domain in full, with the rest retrieved from reference TRBV28 and TRBJ2-1, is DVKVTQSSRYLVKRTGEKVFLECVQDMDHENMFWYRQDPGLGLRLIYFSYDVKMKEKGDIPEGYSVSREKKERFSLILESASTNQTSMYLCASGWGRDEQFFGPGTRLTVL.

The chain links TRBV7-2 to TRBJ2-7; no DNA is available, so the TRBD1 call from TCRdb remains unchecked. Germline assignment: CDR1 SGHTA and CDR2 FQGNSA. This CDR3 has 14 residues. DNA is not recorded here. This CDR3 is CASSLAARGSEQYF. The variable domain in full, completed from reference TRBV7-2 and TRBJ2-7, reads GAGVSQSPSNKVTEKGKDVELRCDPISGHTALYWYRQSLGQGLEFLIYFQGNSAPDKSGLPSDRFSAERTGGSVSTLTIQRTQQEDSAVYLCASSLAARGSEQYFGPGTRLTVT.

This chain uses TRBV27 with TRBJ2-1; TCRdb's D call, TRBD1, is unchecked because there is no DNA. Germline assignment: CDR1 MNHEY and CDR2 SMNVEV (reference sequence). The CDR3 contains 13 residues. The DNA is not on file. CDR3 loop: CASSSRPYNEQFF.

The J gene is TRBJ1-1, the V gene TRBV6-5. The length of the CDR3 is 13 residues. No DNA is listed. Germline V gene sequence: CDR1 MNHEY, CDR2 SVGAGI. CDR3: CASSYRVNTEAFF.

V is TRBV6-1 and J is TRBJ2-7; checking the TCRdb D call of TRBD2 is not possible without DNA. This CDR3 has 11 amino acids. Only the protein is on record. CDR1 MNHNS and CDR2 SASEGT come from the germline V gene. This CDR3 is CASSETREQYF.

J is TRBJ2-7 and V is TRBV18; the D gene TCRdb calls, TRBD1, cannot be checked with no DNA. This CDR3 has 11 residues. No DNA sequence is on record. CDR1 KGHSH and CDR2 LQKENI come from the germline V gene. The CDR3 protein is CASSRGHEQYF.

This rearrangement joins TRBV18 to TRBJ2-1; as DNA is missing, the TRBD1 call by TCRdb cannot be tested. There are 14 residues in the CDR3. No DNA is recorded. Germline values: CDR1 KGHSH, CDR2 LQKENI. The chain's CDR3 is CASSQGGEGNEQFF.

J is TRBJ1-4 and V is TRBV28. The CDR3 spans 15 residues. DNA for this receptor is not on file. Germline loops: CDR1 MDHEN, CDR2 SYDVKM. The CDR3: CASSLNRIGGEKLFF. The whole variable domain, remainder taken from reference TRBV28 and TRBJ1-4, is DVKVTQSSRYLVKRTGEKVFLECVQDMDHENMFWYRQDPGLGLRLIYFSYDVKMKEKGDIPEGYSVSREKKERFSLILESASTNQTSMYLCASSLNRIGGEKLFFGSGTQLSVL.

The chain has TRBV10-3 and TRBJ1-1. Germline loops: CDR1 ENHRY, CDR2 SYGVKD. The CDR3 contains 14 residues. The DNA sequence is not available. CDR3 protein: CAISRSDRNTEAFF.

The V and J genes are TRBV4-2 and TRBJ2-5; TCRdb's D call, TRBD1, is unchecked because there is no DNA. The CDR3 totals 14 residues. DNA was not recorded. Germline loops: CDR1 LGHNA, CDR2 YNFKEQ. This CDR3 is CASSQGQNKETQYF.

The rearrangement joins TRBV10-2 to TRBJ1-2. Germline V gene sequence: CDR1 WSHSY, CDR2 SAAADI. The CDR3 sequence is 17 residues long. No nucleotide data were recorded. The CDR3 loop is CASSESVRPNFNYGYTF.

This chain uses TRBV28 with TRBJ1-5; TCRdb reports TRBD1, a call that lacks DNA to check it against. CDR3 length: 15 residues. Only the protein sequence is given. Germline V gene sequence: CDR1 MDHEN, CDR2 SYDVKM. CDR3 sequence: CASSRGQLGSQPQHF. Together with reference TRBV28 and TRBJ1-5, the CDR3 gives the full variable domain: DVKVTQSSRYLVKRTGEKVFLECVQDMDHENMFWYRQDPGLGLRLIYFSYDVKMKEKGDIPEGYSVSREKKERFSLILESASTNQTSMYLCASSRGQLGSQPQHFGDGTRLSIL.

The chain uses TRBV4-1 and TRBJ2-5; TCRdb's D gene call, TRBD1, goes unchecked for lack of DNA. Germline lookup yields CDR1 MGHRA and CDR2 YSYEKL. This CDR3 is built from 15 residues. No DNA sequence was recorded. The CDR3 here is CASSQGAGILETQYF.

The J gene is TRBJ2-3, the V gene TRBV28; TCRdb designates TRBD2, a call that cannot be tested without DNA. CDR1 and CDR2 (germline): MDHEN, SYDVKM. The CDR3 sequence is 16 residues long. Only the protein is on record. CDR3 sequence reads: CASRLTSGFSTDTQYF. Complete variable domain (other parts from reference TRBV28 and TRBJ2-3): DVKVTQSSRYLVKRTGEKVFLECVQDMDHENMFWYRQDPGLGLRLIYFSYDVKMKEKGDIPEGYSVSREKKERFSLILESASTNQTSMYLCASRLTSGFSTDTQYFGPGTRLTVL.

The rearrangement uses TRBV5-1 and TRBJ1-2; TCRdb gives TRBD1 as the D gene, but with no DNA this cannot be confirmed. The CDR3 is 12 amino acids. There is no recorded DNA. Germline loops: CDR1 SGHRS, CDR2 YFSETQ. The CDR3 is CASSTDRGGYTF.

This chain uses TRBV28 with TRBJ2-1; the D call from TCRdb, TRBD2, cannot be confirmed without DNA. Germline V gives CDR1 MDHEN, CDR2 SYDVKM. The CDR3 extends over 17 amino acids. No nucleotide data were recorded. The CDR3 is CASSFPLAGGPYNEQFF.

V gene TRBV4-1 combines with J gene TRBJ2-7. The CDR3 totals 15 residues. This entry has no DNA. CDR1 is MGHRA and CDR2 is YSYEKL in the germline V gene. CDR3 in amino acids: CASSLRTGPNYEQYF.

V gene TRBV30 combines with J gene TRBJ1-4; without DNA, the TCRdb call of TRBD1 cannot be checked. Germline-derived CDR1 and CDR2 are GTSNPN and SVGIG (reference sequence). CDR3 length: 15 residues. No DNA accompanies this entry. The CDR3 sequence is CAWSLGDRGNEKLFF. Full variable domain (rest looked up from reference TRBV30 and TRBJ1-4): SQTIHQWPATLVQPVGSPLSLECTVEGTSNPNLYWYRQAAGRGLQLLFYSVGIGQISSEVPQNLSASRPQDRQFILSSKKLLLSDSGFYLCAWSLGDRGNEKLFFGSGTQLSVL.

Considering frequency, this clone is medium-sized (0.01 to 0.1%). The V gene is TRBV19, the J gene TRBJ2-7; TCRdb's assignment of TRBD2 cannot be checked, as there is no DNA. Germline CDR1 is LNHDA and CDR2 is SQIVND (reference sequence). The CDR3 spans 14 residues. No DNA sequence was recorded. The CDR3 region is CASRGTLNSYEQYF.

The V call is TRBV28, the J call TRBJ1-2; TCRdb picks TRBD1, but there is no DNA to check that call. Germline loops: CDR1 MDHEN, CDR2 SYDVKM. CDR3 length: 13 amino acids. Only the protein is on record. The CDR3 loop reads CASSFQGARGYTF.

The V and J genes are TRBV11-2 and TRBJ2-7. The V gene's germline CDR1 is SGHAT and CDR2 FQNNGV. This CDR3 comprises 12 residues. No nucleotide data were recorded. The chain's CDR3 is CASSFEGSGQYF.

The chain employs TRBV14 and TRBJ1-1. The CDR3 has 14 amino acids. Only the protein is available. Germline CDR1 is SGHDN and CDR2 is FVKESK. The CDR3 protein is CASSQGARRVEAFF.